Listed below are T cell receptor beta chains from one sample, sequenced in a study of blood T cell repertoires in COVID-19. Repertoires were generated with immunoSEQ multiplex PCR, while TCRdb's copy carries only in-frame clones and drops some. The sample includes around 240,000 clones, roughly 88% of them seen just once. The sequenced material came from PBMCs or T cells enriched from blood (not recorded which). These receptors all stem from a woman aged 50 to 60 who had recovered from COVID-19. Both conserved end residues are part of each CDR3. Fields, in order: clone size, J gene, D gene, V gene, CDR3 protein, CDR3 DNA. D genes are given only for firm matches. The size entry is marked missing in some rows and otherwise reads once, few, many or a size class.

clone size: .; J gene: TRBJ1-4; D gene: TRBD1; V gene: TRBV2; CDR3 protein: CASSENRGRLFF; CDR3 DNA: TGTGCCAGCAGTGAGAACAGGGGGAGACTGTTTTTT
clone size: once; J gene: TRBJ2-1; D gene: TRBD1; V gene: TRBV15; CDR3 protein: CATSSDRGINEQFF; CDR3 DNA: TGTGCCACCAGCAGCGACAGGGGTATCAATGAGCAGTTCTTC
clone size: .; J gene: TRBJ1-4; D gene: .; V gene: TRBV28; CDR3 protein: CASSLGGAWEKLFF; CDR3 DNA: TGTGCCAGCAGTTTAGGAGGGGCGTGGGAAAAACTGTTTTTT
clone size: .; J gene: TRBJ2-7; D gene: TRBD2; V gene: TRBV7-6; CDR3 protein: CASSSRTSGSSYEQYF; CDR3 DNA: TGTGCCAGCAGCTCTCGGACTAGCGGGAGCTCCTACGAGCAGTACTTC
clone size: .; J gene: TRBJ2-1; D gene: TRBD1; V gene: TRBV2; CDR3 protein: CASSGSDRGVDEQFF; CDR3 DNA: TGTGCCAGCAGTGGATCGGACAGGGGGGTAGATGAGCAGTTCTTC
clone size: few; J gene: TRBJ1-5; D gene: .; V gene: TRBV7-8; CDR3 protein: CASSLSSNQPQHF; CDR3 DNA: TGTGCCAGCAGCTTATCAAGCAATCAGCCCCAGCATTTT
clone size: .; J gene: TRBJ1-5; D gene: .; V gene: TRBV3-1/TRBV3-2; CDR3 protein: CASSPGRGNQPQHF; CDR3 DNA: TGTGCCAGCAGCCCCGGTCGGGGAAATCAGCCCCAGCATTTT
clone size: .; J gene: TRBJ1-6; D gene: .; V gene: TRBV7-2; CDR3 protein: CASSLSGFPYNSPLHF; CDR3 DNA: TGTGCCAGCAGCTTATCAGGGTTCCCCTATAATTCACCCCTCCACTTT
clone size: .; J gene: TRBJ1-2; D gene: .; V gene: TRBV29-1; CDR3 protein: CSVARRKDYGYTF; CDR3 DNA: TGCAGCGTTGCAAGGAGGAAGGACTATGGCTACACCTTC
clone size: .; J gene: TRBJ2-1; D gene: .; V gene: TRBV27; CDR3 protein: CASSLSPSYNEQFF; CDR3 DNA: TGTGCCAGCAGTTTATCACCCAGCTACAATGAGCAGTTCTTC
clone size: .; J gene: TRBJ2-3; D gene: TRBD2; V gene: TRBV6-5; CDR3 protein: CASSLGEGTDTQYF; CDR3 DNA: TGTGCCAGCAGTTTAGGGGAGGGGACAGATACGCAGTATTTT
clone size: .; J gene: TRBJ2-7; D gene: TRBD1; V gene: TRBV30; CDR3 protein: CAGDRGRGEQYF; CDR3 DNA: TGTGCCGGAGACAGGGGGCGGGGGGAGCAGTACTTC
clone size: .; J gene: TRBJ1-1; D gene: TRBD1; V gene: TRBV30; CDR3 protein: CAWVQGATEAFF; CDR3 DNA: TGTGCCTGGGTCCAGGGGGCAACTGAAGCTTTCTTT
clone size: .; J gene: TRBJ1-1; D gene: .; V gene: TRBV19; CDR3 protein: CASTRGNTEAFF; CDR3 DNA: TGTGCCAGTACTAGGGGGAACACTGAAGCTTTCTTT
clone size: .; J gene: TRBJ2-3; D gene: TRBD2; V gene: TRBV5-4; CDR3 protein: CASRTGTTITDTQYF; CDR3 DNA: TGTGCCAGCAGGACCGGGACTACGATTACAGATACGCAGTATTTT
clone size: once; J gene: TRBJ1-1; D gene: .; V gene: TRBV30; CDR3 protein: CAWDDRLNEAFF; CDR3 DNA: TGTGCCTGGGACGACAGGCTAAATGAAGCTTTCTTT
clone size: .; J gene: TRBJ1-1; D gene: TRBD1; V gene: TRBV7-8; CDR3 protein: CASSPDRGKTMNTEAFF; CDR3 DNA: TGTGCCAGCAGCCCGGACAGGGGGAAAACCATGAACACTGAAGCTTTCTTT
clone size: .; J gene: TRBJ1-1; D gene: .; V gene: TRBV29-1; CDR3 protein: CSVTFRGDTEAFF; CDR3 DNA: TGCAGCGTTACCTTCAGGGGCGACACTGAAGCTTTCTTT
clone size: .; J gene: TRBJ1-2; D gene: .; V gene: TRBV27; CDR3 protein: CASSTPLSDGYTF; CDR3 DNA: TGTGCCAGCAGCACGCCCCTTAGCGATGGCTACACCTTC
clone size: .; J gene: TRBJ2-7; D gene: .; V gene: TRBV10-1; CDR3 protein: CASSSNNRAIYEQYF; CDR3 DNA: TGCGCCAGCAGTTCGAACAACAGGGCGATCTACGAGCAGTACTTC
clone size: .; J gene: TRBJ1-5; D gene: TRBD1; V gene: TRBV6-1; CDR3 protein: CASSEWDRGPGQPQHF; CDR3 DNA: TGTGCCAGCAGTGAATGGGACAGGGGGCCGGGACAGCCCCAGCATTTT
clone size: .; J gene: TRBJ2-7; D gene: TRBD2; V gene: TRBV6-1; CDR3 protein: CASNDPGTTNYEQYF; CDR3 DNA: TGTGCCAGCAACGACCCCGGGACTACAAACTACGAGCAGTACTTC
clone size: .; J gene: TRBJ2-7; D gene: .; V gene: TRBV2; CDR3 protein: CASAPSSHEQYF; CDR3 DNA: TGTGCCAGCGCCCCCTCAAGCCACGAGCAGTACTTC
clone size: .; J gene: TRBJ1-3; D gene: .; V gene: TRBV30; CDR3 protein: CAWRVPTASSGNTIYF; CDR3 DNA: TGTGCCTGGAGAGTCCCCACGGCTAGCTCTGGAAACACCATATATTTT
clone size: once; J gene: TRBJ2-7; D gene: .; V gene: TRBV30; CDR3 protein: CAWSVRGSPGYEQYF; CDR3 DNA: TGTGCCTGGAGTGTACGCGGTTCCCCCGGGTACGAGCAGTACTTC
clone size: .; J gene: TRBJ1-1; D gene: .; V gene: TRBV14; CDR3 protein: CASSQVLTGMAFF; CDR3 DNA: TGTGCCAGCAGCCAAGTACTGACGGGAATGGCTTTCTTT
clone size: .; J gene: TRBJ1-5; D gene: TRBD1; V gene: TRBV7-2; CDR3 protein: CASSLAGTGFAGQPQHF; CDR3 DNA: TGTGCCAGCAGCTTAGCGGGGACAGGCTTTGCGGGTCAGCCCCAGCATTTT
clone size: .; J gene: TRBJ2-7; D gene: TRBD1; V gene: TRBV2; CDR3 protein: CASSSQGEGYEQYF; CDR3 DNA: TGTGCCAGCAGTTCGCAGGGGGAAGGCTACGAGCAGTACTTC
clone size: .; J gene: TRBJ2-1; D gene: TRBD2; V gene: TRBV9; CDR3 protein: CASTDGRVAGRKGVDEQFF; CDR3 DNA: TGTGCCAGCACCGACGGGAGGGTAGCGGGAAGGAAAGGTGTCGATGAGCAGTTCTTC
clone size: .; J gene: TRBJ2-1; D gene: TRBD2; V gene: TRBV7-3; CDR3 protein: CASSLLTLAGGGNEQFF; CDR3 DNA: TGTGCCAGCAGCTTATTGACACTAGCGGGGGGTGGCAATGAGCAGTTCTTC
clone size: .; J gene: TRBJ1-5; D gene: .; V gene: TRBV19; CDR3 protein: CASSPQGNQPQHF; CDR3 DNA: TGTGCCAGTAGTCCCCAGGGCAATCAGCCCCAGCATTTT
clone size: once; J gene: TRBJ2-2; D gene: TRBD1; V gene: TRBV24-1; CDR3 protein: CATSDTLGGSYTGELFF; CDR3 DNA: TGTGCCACCAGTGACACACTAGGGGGCTCCTACACCGGGGAGCTGTTTTTT
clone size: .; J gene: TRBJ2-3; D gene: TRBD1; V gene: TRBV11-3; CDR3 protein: CASSFPQGASTDTQYF; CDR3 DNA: TGTGCCAGCAGCTTCCCGCAGGGGGCGAGCACAGATACGCAGTATTTT
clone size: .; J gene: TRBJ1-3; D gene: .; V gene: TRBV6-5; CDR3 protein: CASSTWTAGENTIYF; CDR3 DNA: TGTGCCAGCAGTACCTGGACAGCCGGTGAAAACACCATATATTTT
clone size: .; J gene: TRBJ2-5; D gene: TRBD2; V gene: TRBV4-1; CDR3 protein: CASSQFGLVASMVQETQYF; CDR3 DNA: TGCGCCAGCAGCCAATTTGGACTAGTGGCTAGCATGGTCCAAGAGACCCAGTACTTC
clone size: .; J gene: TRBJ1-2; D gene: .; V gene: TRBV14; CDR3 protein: CASSQDKGVYGYTF; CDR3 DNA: TGTGCCAGCAGCCAGGACAAGGGTGTATATGGCTACACCTTC
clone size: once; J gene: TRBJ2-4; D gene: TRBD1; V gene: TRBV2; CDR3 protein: CASRGQGLAKNIQYF; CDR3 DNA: TGTGCCAGCAGAGGACAGGGTTTGGCCAAAAACATTCAGTACTTC
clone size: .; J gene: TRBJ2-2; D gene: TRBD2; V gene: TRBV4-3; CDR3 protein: CASRRLAGGTGELFF; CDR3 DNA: TGCGCCAGCAGACGACTAGCGGGGGGTACCGGGGAGCTGTTTTTT
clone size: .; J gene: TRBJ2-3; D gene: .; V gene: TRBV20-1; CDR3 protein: CSARALDTQYF; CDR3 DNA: TGCAGTGCTAGAGCTTTAGATACGCAGTATTTT
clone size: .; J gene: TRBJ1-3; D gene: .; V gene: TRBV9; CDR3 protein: CASSVRDSGNTIYF; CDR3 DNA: TGTGCCAGCAGCGTTCGGGATTCTGGAAACACCATATATTTT
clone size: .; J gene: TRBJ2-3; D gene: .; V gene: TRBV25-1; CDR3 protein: CASSMQNTDTQYF; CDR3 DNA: TGTGCCAGCAGTATGCAGAACACAGATACGCAGTATTTT
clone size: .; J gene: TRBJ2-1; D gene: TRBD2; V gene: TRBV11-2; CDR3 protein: CASSHSGSLAGSYNEQFF; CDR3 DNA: TGTGCCAGCAGCCATTCGGGGTCACTAGCGGGATCCTACAATGAGCAGTTCTTC
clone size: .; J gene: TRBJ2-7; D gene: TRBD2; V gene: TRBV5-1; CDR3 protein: CASSRTSQSSYEQYF; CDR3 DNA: TGCGCCAGCAGCAGGACTAGCCAAAGCTCCTACGAGCAGTACTTC
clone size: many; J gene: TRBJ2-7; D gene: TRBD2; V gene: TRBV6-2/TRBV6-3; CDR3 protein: CASSYGLAVSYEQYF; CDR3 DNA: TGTGCCAGCAGTTACGGCCTAGCGGTCTCCTACGAGCAGTACTTC
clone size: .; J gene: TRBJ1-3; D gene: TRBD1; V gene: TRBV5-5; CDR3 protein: CASSFDRERNTIYF; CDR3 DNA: TGTGCCAGCAGCTTTGACAGGGAGAGAAACACCATATATTTT
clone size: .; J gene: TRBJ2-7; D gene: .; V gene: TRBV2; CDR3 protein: CASSSRTGFEQYF; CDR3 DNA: TGTGCCAGCAGTAGCCGGACGGGGTTCGAGCAGTACTTC
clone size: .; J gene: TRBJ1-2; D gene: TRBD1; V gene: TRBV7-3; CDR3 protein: CASSLLGQGESHGYTF; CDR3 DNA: TGTGCCAGCAGCTTATTGGGACAGGGGGAGAGTCATGGCTACACCTTC
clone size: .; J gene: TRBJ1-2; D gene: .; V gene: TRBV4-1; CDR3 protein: CASSQALIGQGNYGYTF; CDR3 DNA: TGCGCCAGCAGCCAAGCCCTCATCGGGCAGGGGAACTATGGCTACACCTTC